This TCR beta chain appears in the sequencing data of a study of shared clonotypes between healthy human individuals. This CDR3 region has 14 residues. Trimming removed 5 bases at V and 5 bases at J, with 14 bases between. Germline V lookup: CDR1 SGHAT, CDR2 FQNNGV. Findings of the study overall: Naive subsets typically showed greater estimated richness than memory subsets.

All of the donors resided in Nashville, Tennessee, and each was a Caucasian adult. This clone was recorded only once. Its cognate antigen is unknown. On sorted subsets, replicate PCRs used 200 to 250 ng DNA, or tens of thousands of T cell genomes. Here immunoSEQ multiplex PCR was the method, and the copy in TCRdb shows in-frame clones only, minus some. The data show about a million clones, about 72% seen once. V is TRBV11-2 and J is TRBJ2-3; D possibly corresponds to TRBD2 (6 bases). The sample comprised memory CD4+ T cells from PBMCs. The subset is: CD45RA-negative fraction. The TCR originated in a man aged 18 to 35 in good health. Some clones in this sample may be carry-over from other donors' samples. The CDR3 nucleotides are TGTGCCAGCAGCCCTCCGGGACTTAGAGATACGCAGTATTTT. This translates into CASSPPGLRDTQYF.